This entry concerns a single TCR beta chain. CDR1 LGHNA and CDR2 YSLEER come from the germline V gene. Trimming stripped 4 bases from V and 4 bases from J, with 11 bases between. This CDR3 contains 14 residues. The data originate from a study of shared clonotypes between healthy human individuals. The method was immunoSEQ multiplex PCR; TCRdb's version includes in-frame clones alone and lacks a portion of them. The sample records under 150,000 clones, approximately 70% being singletons. The sample consisted of memory CD8+ T cells sorted from blood. Noted subset: CD45RO+ cells pooled with CCR7-negative TemRA cells. The chain recombines TRBV4-3 with TRBJ1-5, with D possibly matching TRBD1 (5 bases). The receptor comes from a woman aged 25 to 39 in good health. DNA for the CDR3: TGCGCCAGCAGCCTACCGGACACTAATCAGCCCCAGCATTTT. Its protein product is CASSLPDTNQPQHF.